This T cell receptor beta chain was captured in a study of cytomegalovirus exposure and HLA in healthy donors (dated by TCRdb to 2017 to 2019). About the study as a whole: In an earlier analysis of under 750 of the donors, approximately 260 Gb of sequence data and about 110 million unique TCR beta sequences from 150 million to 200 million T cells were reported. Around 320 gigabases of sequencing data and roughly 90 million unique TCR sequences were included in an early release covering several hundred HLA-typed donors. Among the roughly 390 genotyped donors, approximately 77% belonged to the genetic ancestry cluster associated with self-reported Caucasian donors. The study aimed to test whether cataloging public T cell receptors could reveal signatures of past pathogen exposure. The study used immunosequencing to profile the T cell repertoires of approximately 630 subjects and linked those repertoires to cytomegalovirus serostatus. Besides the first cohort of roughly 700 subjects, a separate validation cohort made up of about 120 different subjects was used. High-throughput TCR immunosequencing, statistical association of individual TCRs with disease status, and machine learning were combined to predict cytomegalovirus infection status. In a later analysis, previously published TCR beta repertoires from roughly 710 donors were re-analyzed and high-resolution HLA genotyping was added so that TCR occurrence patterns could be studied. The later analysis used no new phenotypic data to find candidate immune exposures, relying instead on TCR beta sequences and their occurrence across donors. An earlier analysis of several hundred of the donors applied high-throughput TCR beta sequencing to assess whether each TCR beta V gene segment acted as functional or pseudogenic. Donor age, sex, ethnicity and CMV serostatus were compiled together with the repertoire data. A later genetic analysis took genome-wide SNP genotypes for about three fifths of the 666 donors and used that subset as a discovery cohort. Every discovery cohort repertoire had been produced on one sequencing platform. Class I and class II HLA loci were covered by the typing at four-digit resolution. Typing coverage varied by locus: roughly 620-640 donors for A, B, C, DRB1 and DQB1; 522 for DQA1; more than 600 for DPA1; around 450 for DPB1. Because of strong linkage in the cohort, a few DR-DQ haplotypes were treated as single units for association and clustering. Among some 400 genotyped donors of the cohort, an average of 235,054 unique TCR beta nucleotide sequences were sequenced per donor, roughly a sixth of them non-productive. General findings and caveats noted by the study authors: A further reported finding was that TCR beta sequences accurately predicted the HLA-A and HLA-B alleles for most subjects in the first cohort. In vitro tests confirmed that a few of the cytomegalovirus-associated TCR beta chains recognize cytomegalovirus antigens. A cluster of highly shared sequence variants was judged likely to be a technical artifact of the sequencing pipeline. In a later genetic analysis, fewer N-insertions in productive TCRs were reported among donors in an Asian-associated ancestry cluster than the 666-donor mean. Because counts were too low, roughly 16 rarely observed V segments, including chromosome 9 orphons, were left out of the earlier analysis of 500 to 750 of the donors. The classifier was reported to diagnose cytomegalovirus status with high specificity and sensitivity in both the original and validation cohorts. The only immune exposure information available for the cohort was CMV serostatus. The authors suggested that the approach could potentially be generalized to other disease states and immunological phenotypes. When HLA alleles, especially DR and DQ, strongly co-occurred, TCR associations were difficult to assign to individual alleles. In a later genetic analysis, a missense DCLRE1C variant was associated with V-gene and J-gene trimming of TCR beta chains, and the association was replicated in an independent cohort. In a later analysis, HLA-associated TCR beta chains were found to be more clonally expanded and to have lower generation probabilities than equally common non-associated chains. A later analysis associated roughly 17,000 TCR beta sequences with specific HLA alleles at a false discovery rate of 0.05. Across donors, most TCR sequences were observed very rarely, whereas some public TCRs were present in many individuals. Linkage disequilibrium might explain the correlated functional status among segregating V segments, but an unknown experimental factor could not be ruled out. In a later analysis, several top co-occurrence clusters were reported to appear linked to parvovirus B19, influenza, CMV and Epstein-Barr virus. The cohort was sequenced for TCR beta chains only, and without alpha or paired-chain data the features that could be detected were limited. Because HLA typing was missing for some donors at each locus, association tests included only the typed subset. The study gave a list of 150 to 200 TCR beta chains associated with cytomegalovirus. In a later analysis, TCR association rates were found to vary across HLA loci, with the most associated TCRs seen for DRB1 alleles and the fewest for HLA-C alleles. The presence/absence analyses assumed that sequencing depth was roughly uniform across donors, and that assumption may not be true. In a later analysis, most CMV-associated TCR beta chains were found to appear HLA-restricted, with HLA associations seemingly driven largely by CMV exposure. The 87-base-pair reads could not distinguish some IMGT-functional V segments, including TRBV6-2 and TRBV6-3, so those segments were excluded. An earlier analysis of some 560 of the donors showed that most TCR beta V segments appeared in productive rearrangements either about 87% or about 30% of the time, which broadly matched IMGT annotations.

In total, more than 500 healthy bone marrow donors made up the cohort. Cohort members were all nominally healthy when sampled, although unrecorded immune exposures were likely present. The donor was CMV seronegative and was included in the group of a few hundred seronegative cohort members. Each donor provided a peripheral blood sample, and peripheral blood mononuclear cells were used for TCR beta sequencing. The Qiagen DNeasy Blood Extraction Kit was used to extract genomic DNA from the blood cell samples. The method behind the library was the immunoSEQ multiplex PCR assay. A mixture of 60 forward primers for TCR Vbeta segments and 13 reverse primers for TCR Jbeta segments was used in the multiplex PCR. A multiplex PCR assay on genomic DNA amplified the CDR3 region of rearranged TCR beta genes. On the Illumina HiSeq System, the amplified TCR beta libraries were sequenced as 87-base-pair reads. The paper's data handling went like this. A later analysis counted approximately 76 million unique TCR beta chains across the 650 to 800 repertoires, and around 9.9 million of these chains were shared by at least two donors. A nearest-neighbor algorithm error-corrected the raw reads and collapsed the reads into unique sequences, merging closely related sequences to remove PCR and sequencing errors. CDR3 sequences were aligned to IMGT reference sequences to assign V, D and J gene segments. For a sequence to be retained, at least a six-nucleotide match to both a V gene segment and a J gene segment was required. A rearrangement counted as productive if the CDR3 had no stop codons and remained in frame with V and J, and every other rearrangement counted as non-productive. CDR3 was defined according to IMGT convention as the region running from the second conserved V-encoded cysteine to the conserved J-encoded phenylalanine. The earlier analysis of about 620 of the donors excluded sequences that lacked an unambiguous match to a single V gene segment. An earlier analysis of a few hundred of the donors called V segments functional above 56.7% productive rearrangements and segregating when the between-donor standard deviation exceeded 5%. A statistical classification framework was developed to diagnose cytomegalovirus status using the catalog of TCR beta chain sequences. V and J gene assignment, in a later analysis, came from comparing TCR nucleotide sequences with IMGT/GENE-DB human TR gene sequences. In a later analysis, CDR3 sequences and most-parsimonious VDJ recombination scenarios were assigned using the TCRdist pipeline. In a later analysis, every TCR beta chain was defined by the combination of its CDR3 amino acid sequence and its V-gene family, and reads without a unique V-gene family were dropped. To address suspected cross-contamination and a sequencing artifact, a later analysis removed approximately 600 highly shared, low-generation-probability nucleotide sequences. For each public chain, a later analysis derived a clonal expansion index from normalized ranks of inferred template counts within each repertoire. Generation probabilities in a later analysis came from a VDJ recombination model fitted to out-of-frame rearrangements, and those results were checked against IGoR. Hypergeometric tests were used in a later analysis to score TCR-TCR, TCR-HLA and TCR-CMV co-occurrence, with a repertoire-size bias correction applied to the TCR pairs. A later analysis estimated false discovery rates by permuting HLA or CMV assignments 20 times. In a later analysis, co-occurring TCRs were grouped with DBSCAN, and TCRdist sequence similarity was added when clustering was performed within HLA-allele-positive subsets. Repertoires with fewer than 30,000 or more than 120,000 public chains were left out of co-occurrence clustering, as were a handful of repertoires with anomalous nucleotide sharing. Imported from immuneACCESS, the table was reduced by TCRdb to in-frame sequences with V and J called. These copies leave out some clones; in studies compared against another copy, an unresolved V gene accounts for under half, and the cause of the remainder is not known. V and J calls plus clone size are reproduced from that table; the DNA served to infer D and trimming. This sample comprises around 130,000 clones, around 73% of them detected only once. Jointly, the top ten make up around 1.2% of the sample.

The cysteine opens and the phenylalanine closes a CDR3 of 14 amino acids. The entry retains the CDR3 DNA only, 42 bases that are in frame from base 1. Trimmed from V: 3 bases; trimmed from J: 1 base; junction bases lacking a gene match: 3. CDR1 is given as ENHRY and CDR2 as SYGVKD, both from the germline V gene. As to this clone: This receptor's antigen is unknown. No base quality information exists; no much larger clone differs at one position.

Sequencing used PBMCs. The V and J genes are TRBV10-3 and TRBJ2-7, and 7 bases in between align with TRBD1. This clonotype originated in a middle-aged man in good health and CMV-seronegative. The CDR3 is CAISETGQSYEQYF. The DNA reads TGTGCCATCAGTGAAACGGGACAGTCCTACGAGCAGTACTTC.